This is a list of T cell receptor beta chains from one sample in a study of chemoradiotherapy in HPV16-positive cancers. Clones were sequenced by immunoSEQ multiplex PCR, and TCRdb holds only the in-frame ones, with some missing. The sample shows 13,000 or so clones, around 85% of them seen only once. Sequencing was performed on blood, taken from a patient who underwent chemoradiotherapy. The receptors derive from a human donor with HPV-associated anogenital cancer. Each CDR3 is given with its conserved first and last residue. A D gene is named only where the DNA matches it firmly. Clone size is shown for a subset of rows, as once, few, many or a class of expanded clone.

size	J	V	D	CDR3	DNA
.	TRBJ1-1	TRBV7-8	.	CASSLGGGGGTEAFF	TGTGCCAGCAGCTTGGGGGGGGGCGGAGGAACTGAAGCTTTCTTT
.	TRBJ1-5	TRBV2	TRBD1	CASSVGGDQPQHF	TGTGCCAGCAGTGTAGGGGGCGATCAGCCCCAGCATTTT
.	TRBJ2-1	TRBV7-3	TRBD2	CASSLRAGLAPNNEQFF	TGTGCCAGCAGCTTAAGAGCGGGACTAGCGCCCAACAATGAGCAGTTCTTC
.	TRBJ1-3	TRBV5-1	.	CASSPRASGNTIYF	TGCGCCAGCAGCCCCAGGGCGTCTGGAAACACCATATATTTT
.	TRBJ2-3	TRBV7-7	.	CASSPSRVTDTQYF	TGTGCCAGCAGCCCGTCTAGGGTGACAGATACGCAGTATTTT
.	TRBJ1-1	TRBV7-6	.	CASSGTQNTEAFF	TGTGCCAGCTCTGGGACGCAGAACACTGAAGCTTTCTTT
.	TRBJ1-4	TRBV5-4	TRBD1	CASSLKTGNEKLFF	TGTGCCAGCAGCTTGAAGACAGGGAACGAAAAACTGTTTTTT
.	TRBJ1-1	TRBV6-5	.	CASSEDLNTEAFF	TGTGCCAGCAGTGAGGATCTGAACACTGAAGCTTTCTTT
few	TRBJ2-3	TRBV10-1	.	CASSDSPSTDTQYF	TGCGCCAGCAGTGACAGCCCTAGCACAGATACGCAGTATTTT
.	TRBJ1-1	TRBV2	TRBD1	CASSPPGQGARTEAFF	TGTGCCAGCAGTCCCCCTGGACAGGGGGCGCGTACTGAAGCTTTCTTT
.	TRBJ1-3	TRBV7-2	TRBD1	CASSLYGTGGGGSGNTIYF	TGTGCCAGCAGCTTATACGGGACAGGGGGAGGTGGCTCTGGAAACACCATATATTTT
.	TRBJ1-5	TRBV6-5	TRBD1	CASRDRQGSLPQHF	TGTGCCAGCAGGGACAGGCAAGGATCCCTGCCCCAGCATTTT
.	TRBJ1-1	TRBV28	.	CASSFPSRNTEAFF	TGTGCCAGCAGTTTCCCTTCTCGGAACACTGAAGCTTTCTTT
.	TRBJ2-5	TRBV5-1	.	CASSLGPGETQYF	TGCGCCAGCAGCTTGGGTCCAGGAGAGACCCAGTACTTC
.	TRBJ2-7	TRBV6-1	.	CASLGRGYEQYF	TGTGCCAGCTTGGGACGGGGATACGAGCAGTACTTC
few	TRBJ1-2	TRBV2	TRBD1	CASSGSGTGYGYTF	TGTGCCAGCAGTGGATCCGGGACAGGATATGGCTACACCTTC
.	TRBJ2-3	TRBV10-1	TRBD1	CASSEGDRTQYF	TGCGCCAGCAGTGAAGGGGACAGAACGCAGTATTTT
.	TRBJ1-4	TRBV30	.	CAWSRQGEGGLFF	TGTGCCTGGAGTAGACAAGGGGAGGGGGGACTGTTTTTT
few	TRBJ1-1	TRBV6-6	TRBD1	CASSQTGWRTEAFF	TGTGCCAGCAGTCAGACAGGGTGGCGGACTGAAGCTTTCTTT
once	TRBJ1-2	TRBV5-4	TRBD1	CASSQGGGALYGYTF	TGTGCCAGCAGCCAGGGAGGGGGCGCGCTCTATGGCTACACCTTC
.	TRBJ1-2	TRBV5-6	.	CASSLAANYGYTF	TGTGCCAGCAGCTTGGCCGCTAACTATGGCTACACCTTC
.	TRBJ2-3	TRBV19	.	CASSIDRRSGSTDTQYF	TGTGCCAGTAGTATAGACCGCCGGAGCGGTAGCACAGATACGCAGTATTTT
.	TRBJ2-1	TRBV6-5	.	CASSYSGGEQFF	TGTGCCAGCAGTTACTCGGGGGGTGAGCAGTTCTTC
.	TRBJ1-1	TRBV18	.	CASSPPGHMNTEAFF	TGTGCCAGCTCACCACCGGGACATATGAACACTGAAGCTTTCTTT
once	TRBJ2-7	TRBV6-5	.	CASSYSRSAEQYF	TGTGCCAGCAGTTACTCTCGGAGTGCGGAGCAGTACTTC